Below are 11 T cell receptor beta chains sequenced from a single sample in a study of shared clonotypes between healthy human individuals. Profiling relied on immunoSEQ multiplex PCR, and the TCRdb table lists in-frame clones only, not all of them. Of roughly 1,600,000 clones in the sample, around 98.5% were seen once. Sample: naive CD4+ T cells sorted from blood. Subset noted: CD45RA+ positively selected. The receptors were gathered from a man in his thirties or forties in good health.

The chain couples TRBV27 to TRBJ1-1, with D possibly TRBD1 on 5 matching bases. The V end lost 6 bases, the J end lost 3 bases, and 20 bases lay between the germline ends. The CDR3 spans 16 residues. Germline V lookup: CDR1 MNHEY, CDR2 SMNVEV (reference sequence). CDR3 nucleotide sequence: TGTGCCAGCAGACTTACGAAAGCTGGGGGACACACTGAAGCTTTCTTT. It codes for CASRLTKAGGHTEAFF.

The V call is TRBV18, the J call TRBJ2-1; 10 nucleotides agree with TRBD1. Germline V gene sequence: CDR1 KGHSH, CDR2 LQKENI. The length of the CDR3 is 15 residues. The ends lost 6 bases at V and 9 bases at J; junction bases unmatched: 11. The CDR3: CASSGTGALSGEQFF. The CDR3 coding sequence is TGTGCCAGCTCGGGGACAGGGGCGCTTTCGGGTGAGCAGTTCTTC.

This clone was detected only once. The chain has TRBV21-1 and TRBJ2-7; TRBD2, the table's D call, was not compared with the DNA. TRBV21-1 is an annotated pseudogene. The length of the CDR3 is 14 residues. This chain's CDR3 is CASSSGSGVYEQYF. The CDR3 DNA reads TGTGCCAGCAGCAGCGGTAGCGGGGTCTACGAGCAGTACTTC.

The genes are TRBV9 and TRBJ2-1, with 9 bases that match TRBD2. CDR3 size: 14 residues. Germline trimming cut 0 bases from V and 10 bases from J; bases unmatched to any gene: 5. Germline-derived CDR1 and CDR2 are SGDLS and YYNGEE. The CDR3 coding sequence is TGTGCCAGCAGCGTAGCTCCGGGACTAGCCGAGCAGTTCTTC. It translates to CASSVAPGLAEQFF.

This clone appeared once. The chain combines TRBV28 with TRBJ2-3, with no clear D. The CDR3 is 12 amino acids. Trimming shortened V by 7 bases and J by 2 bases, and 7 bases separated the two germline ends. In germline, CDR1 is MDHEN, CDR2 SYDVKM. The CDR3 region is CASTRLTDTQYF. The CDR3 DNA reads TGTGCCAGCACCCGCCTCACAGATACGCAGTATTTT. Full variable domain (rest looked up from reference TRBV28 and TRBJ2-3): DVKVTQSSRYLVKRTGEKVFLECVQDMDHENMFWYRQDPGLGLRLIYFSYDVKMKEKGDIPEGYSVSREKKERFSLILESASTNQTSMYLCASTRLTDTQYFGPGTRLTVL.

The rearrangement uses TRBV5-6 and TRBJ2-1; D perhaps matches TRBD2 (6 bases). This CDR3 has 14 residues. Germline V CDR1 and CDR2: SGHDT, YYEEEE. The V and J ends lost 4 bases and 9 bases respectively, with 17 bases between them. The CDR3 bases are TGTGCCAGCAGCACCCAATCGGGGGTGGGTGAGCAGTTCTTC. It encodes CASSTQSGVGEQFF.

V usage is TRBV5-4 and J usage is TRBJ1-1, with a possible D match to TRBD1 (6 bases). Trimming left V 2 bases short and J 10 bases short, with 15 bases between. Looked up from germline, CDR1 is SGHNT and CDR2 is YYREEE (reference sequence). This CDR3 contains 13 residues. CDR3 DNA: TGTGCCAGCAGCTTAGGTTTAGGGGGAGCAGCTTTCTTT. Residues: CASSLGLGGAAFF.

The chain is built from TRBV20-1 and TRBJ1-1; D remains ambiguous. CDR1 and CDR2 (germline): DFQATT, SNEGSKA (reference sequence). The CDR3 is 10 amino acids. Trimming removed 7 bases at V and 3 bases at J, with 6 bases between. The CDR3 region has the DNA TGCAGTGTCATCCACACTGAAGCTTTCTTT. This gives the protein CSVIHTEAFF.

Points on this clone: The same CDR3 can be traced to other DNA sequences in this sample. The chain combines TRBV18 with TRBJ1-1; D possibly corresponds to TRBD1 (6 bases). V dropped 8 bases and J dropped 0 bases, with 10 bases sitting between them. The CDR3 totals 13 residues. In germline, CDR1 is KGHSH, CDR2 LQKENI. This CDR3 reads CASQTGLNTEAFF. Written as DNA, the CDR3 is TGTGCCAGCCAAACAGGGTTGAACACTGAAGCTTTCTTT.

The rearrangement links TRBV29-1 to TRBJ2-4; the match to TRBD1 covers 7 bases. Per the germline V gene, CDR1 is SQVTM and CDR2 is ANQGSEA. The ends lost 4 bases at V and 8 bases at J; junction bases unmatched: 5. The CDR3 runs 12 residues. The CDR3 sequence is CSVAEGADIQYF. The DNA of the CDR3 is TGCAGCGTTGCAGAGGGGGCGGACATTCAGTACTTC. Using reference TRBV29-1 and TRBJ2-4 for the parts outside the CDR3, the full variable domain is SAVISQKPSRDICQRGTSLTIQCQVDSQVTMMFWYRQQPGQSLTLIATANQGSEATYESGFVIDKFPISRPNLTFSTLTVSNMSPEDSSIYLCSVAEGADIQYFGAGTRLSVL.

The chain couples TRBV5-4 to TRBJ2-1; 13 bases agree with TRBD2. V was pared by 1 base and J by 9 bases, with 4 bases of the junction left unmatched. The CDR3 sequence is 15 residues long. In germline, CDR1 is SGHNT, CDR2 YYREEE (reference sequence). In DNA, the CDR3 is TGTGCCAGCAGCTTGAGGACTAGCGGGAGCGTTGAGCAGTTCTTC. Residues: CASSLRTSGSVEQFF.